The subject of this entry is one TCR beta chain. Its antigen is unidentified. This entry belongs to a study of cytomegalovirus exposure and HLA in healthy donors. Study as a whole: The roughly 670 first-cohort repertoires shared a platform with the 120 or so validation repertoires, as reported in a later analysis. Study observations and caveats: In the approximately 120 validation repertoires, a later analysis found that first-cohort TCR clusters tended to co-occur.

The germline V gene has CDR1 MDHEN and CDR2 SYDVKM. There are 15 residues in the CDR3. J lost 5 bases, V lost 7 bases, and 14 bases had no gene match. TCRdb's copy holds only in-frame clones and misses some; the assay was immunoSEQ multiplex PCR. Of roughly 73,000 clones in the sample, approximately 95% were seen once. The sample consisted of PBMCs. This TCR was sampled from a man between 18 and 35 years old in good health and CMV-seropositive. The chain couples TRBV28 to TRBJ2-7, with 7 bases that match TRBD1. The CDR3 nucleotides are TGTGCCAGCACCCCAGCCGGGACAGACTCAAACGAGCAGTACTTC. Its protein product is CASTPAGTDSNEQYF.